A single sample is the source of the 19 T cell receptor beta chains below, sequenced in a study of cytotoxic CD8 clonotypes in ibrutinib-treated CLL. Data came from immunoSEQ multiplex PCR; TCRdb stores just in-frame clones and leaves some out. The sample includes about 310,000 clones, 80% of them seen just once. Sequencing was performed on PBMCs, taken before ibrutinib treatment. These receptors all come from a human donor with chronic lymphocytic leukemia.

This chain links TRBV10-3 with TRBJ2-7, with 7 positions matching TRBD1. This CDR3 is built from 13 residues. Germline V gene sequence: CDR1 ENHRY, CDR2 SYGVKD. The junction had 7 bases not matched to a gene; V was cut back by 2 bases and J by 9 bases. The chain's CDR3 is CAISEARGNWQYF. In nucleotides, the CDR3 is TGTGCCATCAGTGAGGCCAGGGGGAATTGGCAGTACTTC.

The sample holds a few counts of this clone. The chain couples TRBV7-3 to TRBJ2-5, with 12 nucleotides matching TRBD2. CDR1 and CDR2 (germline): SGHTA, FQGTGA. The CDR3 runs to 15 residues. Trimming took 4 bases from V and 5 from J; bases not matched to a gene: 5. The DNA for the CDR3 is TGTGCCAGCAGCTCCGGACTAGCGGGAACGGAGACCCAGTACTTC. It encodes CASSSGLAGTETQYF.

This chain joins TRBV5-1 and TRBJ1-1; D not certain. CDR3 length equals 15 residues. Germline V gives CDR1 SGHRS, CDR2 YFSETQ. The V end was cut by 4 bases, the J end by 0 bases, with 13 bases between. DNA of the CDR3: TGCGCCAGCAGCCTATCGACGGCCATGAACACTGAAGCTTTCTTT. It codes for CASSLSTAMNTEAFF.

As to this clone: The junction does not match germline at one end; this may be a read error. The rearrangement uses TRBV7-9 and TRBJ2-7; D is perhaps TRBD1 (6 bases). The germline CDR1 and CDR2 sequences are SEHNR and FQNEAQ (reference sequence). The CDR3 covers 15 residues. CDR3 DNA: TGTGCCAGCAGCCATCCAACGGAACGGTACCATGGGGGCGACTTC. This encodes CASSHPTERYHGGDF.

This chain links TRBV2 with TRBJ2-5; D may be TRBD2 (5 bases). The CDR3 loop spans 14 amino acids. CDR1 and CDR2 from the germline V gene are SNHLY and FYNNEI. Deletions cut 3 bases from V and 5 bases from J, with 13 bases between. The CDR3 bases are TGTGCCAGCAGTGAGGAGGCATTAAGTGAGACCCAGTACTTC. Protein product: CASSEEALSETQYF. The whole variable domain, filled in from reference TRBV2 and TRBJ2-5, reads EPEVTQTPSHQVTQMGQEVILRCVPISNHLYFYWYRQILGQKVEFLVSFYNNEISEKSEIFDDQFSVERPDGSNFTLKIRSTKLEDSAMYFCASSEEALSETQYFGPGTRLLVL.

The chain has TRBV15 and TRBJ2-7; 9 bases align to TRBD2. Germline CDR1 LNHNV, CDR2 YYDKDF (reference sequence). Trimming removed 1 base from V and 6 bases from J; junction bases left unmatched: 7. The CDR3 has 15 residues. The CDR3 DNA sequence: TGTGCCACCAGCAGAGCTCAGCGGGAGGCTGGCGAGCAGTACTTC. The encoded protein is CATSRAQREAGEQYF.

The rearrangement uses TRBV4-3 and TRBJ1-1, with D unresolved. The V end lost 2 bases, the J end lost 3 bases, and 7 bases lay between the germline ends. The CDR3 has 13 residues. CDR1 and CDR2 (germline): LGHNA, YSLEER. In nucleotides, the CDR3 is TGCGCCAGCAGCCAATCCCGGGACACTGAAGCTTTCTTT. It encodes CASSQSRDTEAFF.

The chain uses TRBV6-5 and TRBJ1-1, with 7 bases fitting TRBD1. The V and J ends lost 8 bases and 0 bases, in that order; junction bases with no gene match: 6. Germline V lookup: CDR1 MNHEY, CDR2 SVGAGI. The CDR3 is 14 residues long. The CDR3 loop is CASRPGTVNTEAFF. CDR3 coding DNA: TGTGCCAGCCGCCCCGGGACAGTGAACACTGAAGCTTTCTTT.

This chain joins TRBV5-1 and TRBJ2-7, with D possibly being TRBD2 (5 bases). The V gene's germline CDR1 is SGHRS and CDR2 YFSETQ. This CDR3 region has 14 residues. V dropped 5 bases and J dropped 0 bases, with 12 bases sitting between them. CDR3 protein: CASRLSSGSYEQYF. For the CDR3, the DNA is TGCGCCAGCAGATTATCCAGCGGCTCCTACGAGCAGTACTTC.

This chain joins TRBV2 and TRBJ2-3; TRBD2 matches 13 bases. CDR1 is SNHLY and CDR2 is FYNNEI in the germline V gene. The CDR3 runs to 16 residues. Germline trimming cut 6 bases from V and 2 bases from J; bases unmatched to any gene: 5. CDR3 bases: TGTGCCAGCAGGGAGGGACTAGCGGGACCCACAGATACGCAGTATTTT. Translating it yields CASREGLAGPTDTQYF.

The chain links TRBV6-4 to TRBJ1-1; D remains unclear. The CDR3 has 13 residues. Germline CDR1 and CDR2: MRHNA and SNTAGT. Trimming removed 3 bases from V and 2 bases from J, with 7 bases in between. The CDR3 nucleotides are TGTGCCAGCAGTGAGGAAGTCAACACTGAAGCTTTCTTT. Translated, it gives CASSEEVNTEAFF.

The J gene is TRBJ2-1, the V gene TRBV5-4; TRBD1 agrees at 8 bases. Trimming took 4 bases from V and 3 from J; bases not matched to a gene: 9. This CDR3 region has 16 residues. CDR1 SGHNT and CDR2 YYREEE come from the germline V gene (reference sequence). This CDR3 is CASSQNRGMNYNEQFF. For the CDR3, the DNA is TGTGCCAGCAGCCAGAACAGGGGGATGAACTACAATGAGCAGTTCTTC.

This clone occurred a few times. The genes are TRBV2 and TRBJ2-7, with 7 bases identical to TRBD1. This CDR3 comprises 15 residues. The germline V gene encodes CDR1 SNHLY and CDR2 FYNNEI. V gave up 1 base and J gave up 4 bases; unmatched junction bases: 7. The CDR3 is CASSEVSGQQYEQYF. The CDR3 DNA follows: TGTGCCAGCAGTGAAGTCTCGGGACAGCAATACGAGCAGTACTTC.

This clone was detected a few times. The V and J genes are TRBV7-9 and TRBJ2-1; unclear D gene. In germline, CDR1 is SEHNR, CDR2 FQNEAQ (reference sequence). The CDR3 contains 13 residues. V was pared by 0 bases and J by 6 bases, with 6 bases between. CDR3 nucleotide sequence: TGTGCCAGCAGCTTAGCTAGCCCCAATGAGCAGTTCTTC. As protein: CASSLASPNEQFF.

This sequence joins TRBV5-1 and TRBJ2-1, with TRBD2 identical over 9 bases. The germline CDR1 and CDR2 sequences are SGHRS and YFSETQ. This CDR3 spans 15 amino acids. With V trimmed by 5 bases and J by 7 bases, 10 bases remained unmatched. The CDR3 loop reads CASRAESGRKNEQFF. The CDR3 DNA sequence: TGCGCCAGCAGGGCCGAAAGCGGGAGGAAAAATGAGCAGTTCTTC.

This clone was counted a few times. This chain links TRBV2 with TRBJ2-7; D remains unclear. Germline assignment: CDR1 SNHLY and CDR2 FYNNEI. The CDR3 contains 11 residues. V lost 4 bases, J lost 3 bases, and 4 bases lay in between. The CDR3 region is CASSVSYEQYF. Written as DNA, the CDR3 is TGTGCCAGCAGTGTGAGCTACGAGCAGTACTTC.

The chain carries TRBV2 and TRBJ2-3, with a possible D match to TRBD1 (6 bases). This CDR3 contains 16 residues. The germline gives CDR1 SNHLY, CDR2 FYNNEI. V was pared by 0 bases and J by 4 bases, with 14 bases between. The CDR3 sequence is CASSEAEAGEADTQYF. CDR3 nucleotide sequence: TGTGCCAGCAGTGAAGCGGAGGCAGGGGAAGCAGATACGCAGTATTTT.

The V call is TRBV7-9, the J call TRBJ1-2; tentative D call: TRBD1 (6 bases). Germline V gene data show CDR1 as SEHNR and CDR2 as FQNEAQ (reference sequence). V lost 5 bases to trimming and J lost 2 bases, with 9 bases between them. The CDR3 is made up of 13 amino acids. CDR3 protein: CASSPGTNYGYTF. The CDR3 region has the DNA TGTGCCAGCAGCCCCGGGACAAACTATGGCTACACCTTC.

The J gene is TRBJ1-5, the V gene TRBV6-5, with TRBD1 identical over 11 bases. Looked up from germline, CDR1 is MNHEY and CDR2 is SVGAGI. The CDR3 covers 14 residues. The V segment lost 5 bases and the J segment 6 bases; nucleotides outside the gene matches: 3. Written as DNA, the CDR3 is TGTGCCAGCAGTCCCGGGACAGGGGGTCAGCCCCAGCATTTT. Its protein is CASSPGTGGQPQHF.